The 10 T cell receptor beta chains in this list originate from one sample, sequenced in a study of T cells in Graves' hyperthyroidism and ophthalmopathy. Regions amplified from RNA transcripts were the TCR beta CDR3 regions. The study used the HTBI primer set for a first-round RT-PCR of the TCR CDR3. TCRdb reprocessed the multiplex PCR reads with MiXCR, giving one entry per CDR3 protein. The table shows hundreds of thousands of distinct CDR3 sequences, with roughly 17% occurring only once. The specimen sequenced was blood. Every receptor here comes from a woman between 18 and 29 years old with Graves' hyperthyroidism.

V is TRBV18 and J is TRBJ2-2; 12 positions match TRBD2. Germline V lookup: CDR1 KGHSH, CDR2 LQKENI. The CDR3 sequence is 18 residues long. The V gene end was trimmed by 8 bases and the J gene end by 0 bases; junction bases not matched to a gene: 10. As DNA, the CDR3 is TGTGCCAGCCGAGGACTAGCGGGGACCCTTTCGAACACCGGGGAGCTGTTTTTT. It specifies CASRGLAGTLSNTGELFF.

This clonotype was recorded many times. The CDR3 nucleotides are TGTGCCAGCAGGCCAACCCTTTTGGGTAATGGGGAGCAGTACTTC. It specifies CASRPTLLGNGEQYF. V and J are TRBV6-1 and TRBJ2-7; D remains unclear. The length of the CDR3 is 15 residues. Germline assignment: CDR1 MNHNS and CDR2 SASEGT. V lost 6 bases and J lost 7, with 22 bases in between.

Turning to this clonotype: Mismatch with germline at one junction end may stem from a read error. V usage is TRBV9 and J usage is TRBJ1-1; weak D call: TRBD1 (6 bases). The germline CDR1 and CDR2 sequences are SGDLS and YYNGEE. There are 13 residues in the CDR3. The CDR3 sequence: CVSGGQMNTEAFF. DNA of the CDR3: TGTGTCAGCGGGGGGCAAATGAACACTGAAGCTTTCTTT.

This chain connects TRBV9 to TRBJ2-4; 13 bases are shared with TRBD2. Trimming cost V 3 bases and J 0 bases; bases outside gene matches: 12. Germline-derived CDR1 and CDR2 are SGDLS and YYNGEE. The CDR3 is 20 residues long. CDR3 region: CASSAGLAGESGVAKNIQYF. CDR3 sequence (DNA): TGTGCCAGCAGCGCCGGACTAGCGGGAGAAAGTGGGGTAGCCAAAAACATTCAGTACTTC.

This clonotype has a count of ten or more. The chain joins TRBV4-3 to TRBJ2-5, with TRBD2 matching over 7 bases. Per the germline V gene, CDR1 is LGHNA and CDR2 is YSLEER. The CDR3 consists of 14 residues. The trim removed 4 bases at V and 5 bases at J, leaving 7 bases unmatched. DNA of the CDR3: TGCGCCAGCAGCCGCGTAGGAGCGGGGGAGACCCAGTACTTC. Protein: CASSRVGAGETQYF.

This clonotype was seen repeatedly, ten times or more. This chain links TRBV12-5 with TRBJ2-5, with TRBD1 identical over 7 bases. J was trimmed by 10 bases and V by 1 base; bases with no gene match: 6. Germline V gene lookup returns CDR1 LGHNT and CDR2 FRNRAP. This CDR3 has 13 residues. CDR3 sequence: CASGLGIRTGQYF. In DNA, the CDR3 is TGTGCTAGTGGTTTGGGGATCCGGACAGGCCAGTACTTC.

This clonotype has only a few counts. J is TRBJ2-5 and V is TRBV29-1; 8 nucleotides align to TRBD1. Germline trimming cut 2 bases from V and 4 bases from J; bases unmatched to any gene: 3. Germline loops: CDR1 SQVTM, CDR2 ANQGSEA. CDR3 length equals 13 residues. The CDR3 loop is CSVEPGTGETQYF. CDR3 nucleotides: TGCAGCGTTGAACCCGGGACAGGAGAGACCCAGTACTTC.

In this sample, this clonotype turned up many times. This CDR3 is CASRDTSYEQYF. CDR3 nucleotides: TGTGCCAGCCGGGACACTTCCTACGAGCAGTACTTC. The chain combines TRBV2 with TRBJ2-7, with D perhaps matching TRBD1 (6 bases). The germline gives CDR1 SNHLY, CDR2 FYNNEI. The CDR3 consists of 12 residues. Trimming took off 8 bases at V and 1 base at J, with 9 bases between the two ends.

The table lists this clonotype with many counts. The rearrangement links TRBV12-3 or TRBV12-4 to TRBJ2-7; the D call may be TRBD1 or TRBD2 (6 bases each). The CDR3 is 15 residues long. V was clipped by 7 bases and J by 2 bases, with 18 bases between them. The CDR3 here is CASNQGGNVPYEQYF. In DNA, the CDR3 is TGTGCCAGCAATCAAGGGGGGAACGTACCCTACGAGCAGTACTTC.

The DNA of the CDR3 is TGTGCCAGCAGCCCGGGACAGCAAAGCAATCAGCCCCAGCATTTT. Its protein is CASSPGQQSNQPQHF. This rearrangement joins TRBV9 to TRBJ1-5; 7 positions agree with TRBD1. Germline values: CDR1 SGDLS, CDR2 YYNGEE. The CDR3 runs to 15 residues. J lost 1 base, V lost 4 bases, and 5 bases had no gene match.